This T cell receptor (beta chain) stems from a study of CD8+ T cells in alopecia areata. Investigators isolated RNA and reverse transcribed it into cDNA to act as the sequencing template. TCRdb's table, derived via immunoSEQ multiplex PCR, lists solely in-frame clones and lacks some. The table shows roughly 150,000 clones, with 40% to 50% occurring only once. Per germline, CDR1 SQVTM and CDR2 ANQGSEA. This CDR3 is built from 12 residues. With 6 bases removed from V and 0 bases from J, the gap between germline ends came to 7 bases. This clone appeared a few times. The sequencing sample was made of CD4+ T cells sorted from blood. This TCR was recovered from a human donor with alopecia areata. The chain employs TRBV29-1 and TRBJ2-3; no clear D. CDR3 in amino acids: CSVTYSTDTQYF. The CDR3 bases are TGCAGCGTCACGTACAGCACAGATACGCAGTATTTT.